The 15 T cell receptor beta chains presented below share a single source sample, sequenced in a study of vaccination and CD4 T cells after COVID-19. The Oncomine TCR Beta short-read assay generated sequence data from the DNA of cultured CD4+ T cells. TCRdb re-derived calls from the PCR reads in MiXCR, one entry per CDR3 protein. The sample holds about 4,400 distinct CDR3 sequences, roughly 38% seen once. These TCRs' antigens remain unknown. Treatment reported: roughly 10-day PBMC culture with coronavirus spike peptide pools or control peptides (ViraFEST assay). Sequenced material: CD4+ T cells from blood, cultured in vitro, taken after SARS-CoV-2 vaccination. These receptors were taken from a human donor who had recovered from COVID-19.

The CDR3 sequence is CASSSLNSYEQYF. CDR3 nucleotide sequence: TGTGCCAGTAGTAGTCTCAACTCCTACGAGCAGTACTTC. V usage is TRBV19 and J usage is TRBJ2-7; no definite D call. Trimming removed 4 bases from V and 0 bases from J, with 7 bases in between. This CDR3 has 13 amino acids. Germline CDR1 is LNHDA and CDR2 is SQIVND (reference sequence).

The chain couples TRBV28 to TRBJ2-1, with 8 bases aligning to TRBD2. The CDR3 contains 16 residues. V was clipped by 3 bases and J by 0 bases; unmatched bases: 4. Germline V gene lookup returns CDR1 MDHEN and CDR2 SYDVKM. The CDR3 sequence: CASSFNSGSSYNEQFF. For the CDR3, the DNA is TGTGCCAGCAGTTTTAACAGCGGGAGCTCCTACAATGAGCAGTTCTTC.

J is TRBJ1-1 and V is TRBV10-3; 7 nucleotides agree with TRBD1. The CDR3 sequence is 14 residues long. V lost 1 base and J lost 9; bases outside the gene matches: 8. Germline V gene lookup returns CDR1 ENHRY and CDR2 SYGVKD. The CDR3 bases are TGTGCCATCAGTGAGTTATCACAGGGGACGAAAGCTTTCTTT. Encoded protein: CAISELSQGTKAFF.

This clonotype was seen a few times. This chain joins TRBV30 and TRBJ1-2; D unclear. Germline V gene lookup returns CDR1 GTSNPN and CDR2 SVGIG (reference sequence). CDR3 length: 13 amino acids. The V gene lost 3 bases and the J gene lost 1 base, with 9 bases spanning the gap. The CDR3 coding sequence is TGTGCCTGGAGGTCCAGGATTAACTATGGCTACACCTTC. Translation: CAWRSRINYGYTF. The entire variable domain, with the rest obtained from reference TRBV30 and TRBJ1-2, is as follows: SQTIHQWPATLVQPVGSPLSLECTVEGTSNPNLYWYRQAAGRGLQLLFYSVGIGQISSEVPQNLSASRPQDRQFILSSKKLLLSDSGFYLCAWRSRINYGYTFGSGTRLTVV.

This clonotype was counted between two and nine times. This chain uses TRBV7-2 with TRBJ2-7, with D unclear. Trimming removed 1 base from V and 7 bases from J, with 17 bases in between. Per the germline V gene, CDR1 is SGHTA and CDR2 is FQGNSA. The CDR3 has 15 residues. CDR3 DNA: TGTGCCAGCAGCTTAGATCCCCTGACCGGACGGGAGCAGTACTTC. Translating gives CASSLDPLTGREQYF.

The V call is TRBV6-5, the J call TRBJ1-1; D unclear. With 2 bases removed from V and 0 bases from J, the gap between germline ends came to 10 bases. The CDR3 is made up of 15 amino acids. CDR1 MNHEY and CDR2 SVGAGI come from the germline V gene. The CDR3 protein is CASSYRVGVNTEAFF. CDR3 nucleotide sequence: TGTGCCAGCAGTTACCGGGTGGGTGTGAACACTGAAGCTTTCTTT.

This clonotype was counted a few times. CDR3 sequence reads: CASSLYPFQDTIYF. CDR3 sequence (DNA): TGTGCCAGCAGCTTATATCCATTCCAAGACACCATATATTTT. This chain uses TRBV7-2 with TRBJ1-3; D call uncertain. Trimming took 2 bases from V and 8 from J, leaving 13 bases between them. The germline gives CDR1 SGHTA, CDR2 FQGNSA. There are 14 residues in the CDR3.

V usage is TRBV7-7 and J usage is TRBJ2-7, with 14 bases aligning to TRBD2. With 4 bases clipped from V and 9 bases from J, the junction kept 5 bases outside the gene matches. The CDR3 consists of 14 residues. Germline V gene lookup returns CDR1 SSHAT and CDR2 FNYEAQ (reference sequence). The CDR3 protein is CASSSGLAGGRQYF. The CDR3 DNA reads as TGTGCCAGCAGCTCCGGACTAGCGGGAGGACGGCAGTACTTC.

The chain has TRBV6-1 and TRBJ1-2; D perhaps matches TRBD1 (6 bases). This CDR3 is 13 amino acids long. The V gene lost 4 bases and the J gene lost 5 bases, with 11 bases spanning the gap. The germline gives CDR1 MNHNS, CDR2 SASEGT. The CDR3 coding sequence is TGTGCCAGCAGTGTACAGGGAAAATATGGCTACACCTTC. Its translation is CASSVQGKYGYTF.

V and J are TRBV5-1 and TRBJ2-3, with 7 bases identical to TRBD2. Germline CDR1 SGHRS, CDR2 YFSETQ. Losses at the gene ends were 0 bases for V and 2 bases for J; bases not matched to a gene: 3. CDR3 length equals 15 residues. The CDR3 protein is CASSLGLADTDTQYF. The CDR3 nucleotides are TGCGCCAGCAGCTTGGGCCTAGCGGACACAGATACGCAGTATTTT.

The chain employs TRBV10-1 and TRBJ2-1, with TRBD2 identical over 14 bases. Trimming cost V 11 bases and J 8 bases; bases outside gene matches: 11. Germline values: CDR1 WNHNN, CDR2 SYGVQD (reference sequence). The CDR3 runs to 15 residues. The DNA of the CDR3 is TGCGCCGGCCGGGCGACTAGCGGGAGGGTCGATGAGCAGTTCTTC. Its protein product is CAGRATSGRVDEQFF.

Within the sample, this clonotype is medium-sized. The chain carries TRBV7-8 and TRBJ2-4; the match to TRBD2 covers 8 bases. CDR1 is SGHVS and CDR2 is FQNEAQ in the germline V gene. CDR3 length equals 16 residues. The junction had 6 bases not matched to a gene; V was cut back by 1 base and J by 4 bases. CDR3 DNA sequence: TGTGCCAGCAGCTTAGTGTCCGGGGGGGGTAAAAACATTCAGTACTTC. This sequence encodes CASSLVSGGGKNIQYF.

The genes are TRBV7-8 and TRBJ2-7; D may be TRBD1 or TRBD2 (5 bases each). CDR3 length: 18 amino acids. Germline assignment: CDR1 SGHVS and CDR2 FQNEAQ. V was clipped by 0 bases and J by 0 bases, with 18 bases between them. The CDR3 reads CASSLARRDHLSSYEQYF. The CDR3, as DNA: TGTGCCAGCAGCTTAGCGCGTAGGGACCACCTAAGCTCCTACGAGCAGTACTTC.

This chain uses TRBV5-5 with TRBJ1-1; 7 nucleotides line up with TRBD1. J gave up 11 bases and V 2 bases, and 12 bases lay outside the gene matches. This CDR3 contains 14 residues. Germline V CDR1 and CDR2: SGHKS, YYEKEE (reference sequence). CDR3 coding DNA: TGTGCCAGCAGCTTCGGGACAGCCGCGTTTGGGGCTTTCTTT. Translated: CASSFGTAAFGAFF. Together with reference TRBV5-5 and TRBJ1-1, the CDR3 gives the full variable domain: DAGVTQSPTHLIKTRGQQVTLRCSPISGHKSVSWYQQVLGQGPQFIFQYYEKEERGRGNFPDRFSARQFPNYSSELNVNALLLGDSALYLCASSFGTAAFGAFFGQGTRLTVV.

V and J are TRBV6-1 and TRBJ2-3; the D call may be TRBD1 or TRBD2 (5 bases each). In germline, CDR1 is MNHNS, CDR2 SASEGT. CDR3 length: 14 amino acids. Trimming stripped 5 bases from V and 5 bases from J, with 14 bases between. CDR3 sequence: CASSIERGRDTQYF. As DNA, the CDR3 is TGTGCCAGCAGTATTGAGAGGGGCAGAGATACGCAGTATTTT.